This T cell receptor beta chain originates from a study of read filtering for tumor transcriptome and immune sequencing. On the study more broadly: Per sample, TCR-region reads ranged about 3.5 to 11 million by IR-seq, roughly 80 to 1,300 by RNA-seq.

This clonotype has at least ten counts. The antigen is unknown. CDR1 is MNHEY, CDR2 SVGEGT, per germline. The CDR3 loop spans 16 amino acids. Trimming pared 6 bases from V and 0 bases from J, leaving 14 bases between. From roughly 0.4 ug of RNA, a library with molecular barcoded alpha/delta and beta/gamma adaptors was made. A single record per CDR3 protein comes from TCRdb applying MiXCR to the reads. The sample includes about 58,000 distinct CDR3 sequences, around 12% of them seen just once. Study-level points and caveats: IR-seq and RNA-seq agreed better without single-read clonotypes. Single-read clonotypes: approximately 87% of IR-seq clonotypes (around 3.4% of reads), more than 70% of RNA-seq clonotypes (under 50% of reads). RNA-seq captured clonotypes less deeply and reliably than IR-seq.

The chain combines TRBV6-2 or TRBV6-3 with TRBJ2-2; D unresolved. This TCR was recovered from a donor aged 40 or over with multiple myeloma. The sample consisted of a population of CD138-negative cells sorted from bone marrow. The CDR3 protein is CASSPVRRTNTGELFF. CDR3 coding DNA: TGTGCCAGCAGCCCCGTTCGGCGAACGAACACCGGGGAGCTGTTTTTT.